What follows is one TCR beta chain and its context. This clone's antigen is unknown. No base qualities exist here, and no much larger clone lies one base off it. The receptor library was made with the immunoSEQ multiplex PCR assay. TCRdb took over this immuneACCESS table, retaining in-frame rearrangements with V and J assigned. Such tables are incomplete; in checked studies, under half of the missing clones stem from an unresolved V gene, and the remainder is unexplained. Counted in this sample were about 62,000 clones; roughly 80% of them appeared once. The ten largest account for approximately 4.4% of the sample. This record belongs to a study of radiotherapy plus CTLA-4 blockade in lung cancer (dated by TCRdb to between 2017 and 2018). For the study in its entirety: Among enrolled patients, under 20% had an objective response and around 33% reached disease control. Points the paper makes about the study in general: After treatment with radiotherapy and ipilimumab, TCR clones that originated in tumors expanded in peripheral blood. Increased serum interferon-beta after radiation, together with early dynamic changes in blood T cell clones, were reported to be the strongest predictors of response.

V is cut by 5 bases and J by 0 bases, and the space between the germline ends is 11 bases. Including cysteine and phenylalanine, the CDR3 has 16 amino acids. Just CDR3 DNA is preserved here, 48 bases in frame from base 1. The germline V gene (reference sequence) yields SEHNR for CDR1 and FQNEAQ for CDR2. The study tested focal radiation therapy combined with CTLA-4 blockade (ipilimumab) in patients with chemo-refractory metastatic non-small-cell lung cancer. This sample comprised peripheral blood, obtained from a patient treated with radiotherapy plus ipilimumab. The sequence was collected from a human donor with non-small cell lung cancer who had a complete response to radiotherapy plus ipilimumab. The chain uses TRBV7-9 and TRBJ2-6, with the D gene uncertain. The CDR3 protein: CASSRRSGSGANVLTF. The bases are TGTGCCAGCAGCCGCCGTTCGGGCTCTGGGGCCAACGTCCTGACTTTC.